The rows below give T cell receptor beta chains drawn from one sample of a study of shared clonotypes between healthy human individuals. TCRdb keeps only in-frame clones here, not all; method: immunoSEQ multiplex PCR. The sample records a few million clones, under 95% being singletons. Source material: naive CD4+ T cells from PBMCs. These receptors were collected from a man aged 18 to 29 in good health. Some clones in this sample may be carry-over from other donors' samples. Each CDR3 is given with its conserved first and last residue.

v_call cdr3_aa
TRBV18 CASSPARDQTQYF
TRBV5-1 CASSRAQDYDEKLFF
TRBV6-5 CASSPSPKEKHTQYF
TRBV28 CASFSVGAGANVLTF
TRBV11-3 CASSLTPIYEQYF
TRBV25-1 CASSEPDRGSSDGYTF
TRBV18 CASSPISQPTDTQYF
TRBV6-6 CASTMGLASYEQYF
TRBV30 CAGGANEQFF
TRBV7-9 CASSPRQGSTDTQYF
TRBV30 CAWSVRREGEQFF
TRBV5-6 CASSLLASSYNEQFF
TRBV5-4 CASSPPGRSSTDTQYF
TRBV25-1 CASSRRAGVQETQYF
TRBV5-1 CASSAASRAYEQYF
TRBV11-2 CASRNRPGLGDWATGELFF
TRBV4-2 CASSQDNTDTQYF
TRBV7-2 CASSSRLAVEQFF
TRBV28 CASFPGLAGDEQFF
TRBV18 CASSLGTGDYNEQFF
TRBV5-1 CASSSMGQGDQPQHF
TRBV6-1 CASSETGTRNEKLFF
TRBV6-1 CASSEGGGSAYEQYF
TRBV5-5 CASSLTSELKWQYF
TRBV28 CASRVQETQYF
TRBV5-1 CASSLSRQGFQETQYF
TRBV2 CASSDGSGTYNEQFF
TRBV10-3 CAISSGQSNSPLHF
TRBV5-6 CASQQNTGELFF
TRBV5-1 CASSLSGLGGNEQFF
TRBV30 CAWSVLNHEQYF
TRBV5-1 CASGETPRDSEQFF
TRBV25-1 CASSDGVNYGYTF
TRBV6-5 CASSYSMTGGAGYTF
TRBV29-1 CSVNLPGQEAYGYTF
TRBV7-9 CASSLEKGWGNQPQHF